The source of this T cell receptor (beta chain) is a study of blood T cell repertoires in COVID-19. Study information: T cells, B-cell-depleted T cells, or PBMCs supplied cDNA or gDNA.

The CDR3 is 14 residues long. Germline trimming cut 10 bases from V and 6 bases from J; bases unmatched to any gene: 7. CDR1 is MDHEN and CDR2 is SYDVKM in the germline V gene. Measured with immunoSEQ multiplex PCR; TCRdb has only the in-frame clones, and not every one. Of 200,000 to 300,000 clones in the sample, more than 85% were seen once. Cohorts were determined from participant-reported clinical history. Two consecutive negative NP/OP PCR tests, clearance, or resolved symptoms defined Cohort 3 recovery. Sequenced material: PBMCs or T cells enriched from blood (not recorded which). This sequence originates from a man aged 35 to 55 who had recovered from COVID-19. The genes are TRBV28 and TRBJ1-5; 12 bases match TRBD1. The CDR3 reads CATRDRGLSQPQHF. CDR3 coding DNA: TGTGCCACTCGGGACAGGGGGCTTAGTCAGCCCCAGCATTTT.